The source of this TCR beta chain is a study of T cells in Graves' hyperthyroidism and ophthalmopathy. At the level of the study: Once the initial diagnosis was made, peripheral blood was obtained before any treatment.

A word on this clonotype: The junction shows a germline mismatch at one end, possibly a read error.

A patient was excluded if there was uncontrolled infection, other autoimmune disease, pregnancy or lactation. TCR beta CDR3 region amplification was performed from RNA transcripts. Initially, a first-round RT-PCR of the TCR CDR3 employed the HTBI primer set. TCRdb re-analysed the multiplex PCR reads in MiXCR, keeping a single row per CDR3 protein. This table has fewer than 500,000 distinct CDR3 sequences, approximately 13% appearing once. This clonotype was sampled from a man aged 25 to 40 with Graves' hyperthyroidism that later progressed to Graves' ophthalmopathy. Material: blood.

CDR3 amino acids: CTSSSRQGVTEAFF. The CDR3 DNA is TGTACCAGCAGCTCAAGACAGGGGGTCACTGAAGCTTTCTTT. J is TRBJ1-1 and V is TRBV5-4; 9 nucleotides line up with TRBD1. CDR3 length equals 14 residues. CDR1 is SGHNT and CDR2 is YYREEE in the germline V gene (reference sequence).